One sample yielded the 10 T cell receptor beta chains listed below, sequenced in a study of CD8 T cells in ankylosing spondylitis. TCRdb ran MiXCR on the 5' RACE reads and lists one entry per CDR3 protein. The sample contains roughly 130,000 distinct CDR3 sequences, 6.5% to 9% of which appear only once. Sequencing was done on a sample of blood, either unsorted or a sorted T cell fraction (not recorded which). All receptors derive from a male donor with ankylosing spondylitis or in good health (not recorded which).

This clonotype was counted many times. This sequence joins TRBV7-2 and TRBJ2-2, with TRBD2 identical over 13 bases. V lost 5 bases to trimming and J lost 9 bases; unmatched junction nucleotides: 6. Germline-derived CDR1 and CDR2 are SGHTA and FQGNSA. The length of the CDR3 is 15 residues. The CDR3 protein is CASSMGLAGRWELFF. The CDR3 region has the DNA TGTGCCAGCAGCATGGGACTAGCGGGAAGGTGGGAGCTGTTTTTT. The variable domain in full, completed from reference TRBV7-2 and TRBJ2-2, reads GAGVSQSPSNKVTEKGKDVELRCDPISGHTALYWYRQSLGQGLEFLIYFQGNSAPDKSGLPSDRFSAERTGGSVSTLTIQRTQQEDSAVYLCASSMGLAGRWELFFGEGSRLTVL.

This clonotype was picked up many times. J is TRBJ2-1 and V is TRBV9; 9 bases are shared with TRBD2. Per the germline V gene, CDR1 is SGDLS and CDR2 is YYNGEE. Unmatched junction bases numbered 10, after V lost 4 bases and J lost 8 bases. The CDR3 sequence is 15 residues long. The CDR3 sequence: CASSLGSSGVHEQFF. Here the CDR3 DNA reads TGTGCCAGCAGCCTTGGATCTAGCGGGGTGCATGAGCAGTTCTTC.

This clonotype was recorded many times. The CDR3, as DNA: TGTGCCTGGAGGCCAGGGAATGGCTACACCTTC. As protein: CAWRPGNGYTF. The chain uses TRBV30 and TRBJ1-2, with D possibly matching TRBD1 (5 bases). Germline CDR1 and CDR2: GTSNPN and SVGIG (reference sequence). The V end was cut by 3 bases, the J end by 6 bases, with 8 bases between. The CDR3 extends over 11 amino acids.

At least ten counts were recorded for this clonotype. J is TRBJ2-3 and V is TRBV4-2; 11 bases line up with TRBD2. Losses at the gene ends were 1 base for V and 6 bases for J; bases not matched to a gene: 6. This CDR3 comprises 16 residues. CDR1 LGHNA and CDR2 YNFKEQ come from the germline V gene. The CDR3 coding sequence is TGTGCCAGCAGCCAAGTCGTATCTAGCGGGGGGGATACGCAGTATTTT. Residues: CASSQVVSSGGDTQYF.

Ten or more counts support this clonotype. V and J are TRBV20-1 and TRBJ2-5; TRBD2 aligns across 13 bases. The CDR3 has 16 residues. J was trimmed by 1 base and V by 6 bases; bases with no gene match: 8. The germline V gene encodes CDR1 DFQATT and CDR2 SNEGSKA (reference sequence). The DNA of the CDR3 is TGCAGTGCCGTCGGGACTAGCGGGGTCGTCCAAGAGACCCAGTACTTC. Its translation is CSAVGTSGVVQETQYF.

This clonotype was detected ten times or more. This chain uses TRBV11-2 with TRBJ1-1; D may be TRBD1 (5 bases). CDR3 size: 14 residues. The V gene lost 2 bases and the J gene lost 1 base, with 8 bases spanning the gap. The germline CDR1 and CDR2 sequences are SGHAT and FQNNGV. The CDR3 is CASSLNTGNTEAFF. CDR3 nucleotides: TGTGCCAGCAGCTTAAATACAGGGAACACTGAAGCTTTCTTT.

The chain couples TRBV7-9 to TRBJ1-2, with D uncertain. CDR1 SEHNR and CDR2 FQNEAQ come from the germline V gene (reference sequence). V lost 7 bases to trimming and J lost 2 bases, with 5 bases between them. This CDR3 is 11 amino acids long. The CDR3 spells CASTDNYGYTF. Written as DNA, the CDR3 is TGTGCCAGCACCGACAACTATGGCTACACCTTC.

There are many counts of this clonotype. The chain couples TRBV7-2 to TRBJ2-1; no clear D gene. The CDR3 loop spans 12 amino acids. The germline gives CDR1 SGHTA, CDR2 FQGNSA. V lost 3 bases and J 6 bases, leaving 6 bases between the germline ends. This chain's CDR3 is CASSFGPNEQFF. CDR3 nucleotides: TGTGCCAGCAGCTTTGGTCCCAATGAGCAGTTCTTC.

This clonotype was counted many times. The chain couples TRBV12-3 or TRBV12-4 to TRBJ2-3; the match to TRBD2 covers 8 bases. This CDR3 is built from 16 residues. The J segment lost 1 base and the V segment lost 5 bases, leaving 8 bases of the junction unmatched. The CDR3 here is CASSGGPTSGTDTQYF. The CDR3 nucleotides are TGTGCCAGCAGTGGGGGCCCGACTAGCGGCACAGATACGCAGTATTTT.

The table lists this clonotype with many counts. V and J are TRBV5-1 and TRBJ2-7, with D perhaps assigned TRBD1 or TRBD2 (5 bases each). The germline gives CDR1 SGHRS, CDR2 YFSETQ. The CDR3 runs to 13 residues. Trimming removed 7 bases at V and 1 base at J, with 12 bases between. The CDR3 spells CASGGPGSYEQYF. The DNA for the CDR3 is TGCGCCAGCGGGGGTCCGGGGTCCTACGAGCAGTACTTC.